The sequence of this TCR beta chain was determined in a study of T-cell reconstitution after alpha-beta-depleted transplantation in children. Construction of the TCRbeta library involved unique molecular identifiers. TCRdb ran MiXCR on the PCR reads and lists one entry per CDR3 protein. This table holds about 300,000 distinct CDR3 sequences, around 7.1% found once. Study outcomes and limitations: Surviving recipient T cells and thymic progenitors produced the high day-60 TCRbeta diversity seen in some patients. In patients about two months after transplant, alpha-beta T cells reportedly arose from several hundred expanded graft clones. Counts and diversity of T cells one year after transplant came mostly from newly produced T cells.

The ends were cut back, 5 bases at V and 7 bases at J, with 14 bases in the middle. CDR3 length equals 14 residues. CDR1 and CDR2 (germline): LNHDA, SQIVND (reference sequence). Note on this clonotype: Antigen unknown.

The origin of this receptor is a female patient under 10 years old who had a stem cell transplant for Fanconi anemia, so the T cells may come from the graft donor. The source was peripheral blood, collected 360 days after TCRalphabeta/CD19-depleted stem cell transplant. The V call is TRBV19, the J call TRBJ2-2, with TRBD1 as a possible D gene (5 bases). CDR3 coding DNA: TGTGCCAGTAGTCAGGGAAGTATGATCGGGGAGCTGTTTTTT. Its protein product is CASSQGSMIGELFF.